Listed below are T cell receptor beta chains from one sample, sequenced in a study of OX40 agonist ivuxolimab in advanced cancers. Using immunoSEQ multiplex PCR, the repertoire was profiled, and TCRdb retains in-frame clones only, with some absent. The sample carries about 90,000 clones, more than 75% recorded once. Specimen: CD4+ or CD8+ T cells sorted from blood, collected in a trial of the OX40 agonist ivuxolimab. The receptor set was obtained from an adult with an advanced solid tumor such as melanoma, head and neck, liver or kidney cancer. Each CDR3 is given with its conserved first and last residue. Each record gives: V gene, J gene, clone size, D gene, CDR3 DNA, CDR3 protein. D genes are given only for firm matches. Size is omitted from some rows. Given values are once, few, many or a class for expanded clones.

V: TRBV19; J: TRBJ2-6; size: NA; D: NA; DNA: TGTGCCAGTAGTACTGATGGAGACCTACGCTCTGGGGCCAACGTCCTGACTTTC; CDR3: CASSTDGDLRSGANVLTF
V: TRBV18; J: TRBJ2-7; size: NA; D: NA; DNA: TGTGCCAGCTCACCACCTAAAGCCTACGAGCAGTACTTC; CDR3: CASSPPKAYEQYF
V: TRBV7-2; J: TRBJ2-2; size: NA; D: NA; DNA: TGTGCCAGCAGCGGGGGGGCTAGCGCCACCGGGGAGCTGTTTTTT; CDR3: CASSGGASATGELFF
V: TRBV29-1; J: TRBJ2-3; size: few; D: NA; DNA: TGCAGCGGGAGGGGTAGCGCAACAGATACGCAGTATTTT; CDR3: CSGRGSATDTQYF
V: TRBV5-1; J: TRBJ2-1; size: NA; D: TRBD2; DNA: TGCGCCAGCAGCTTACCTAGCGGCAGCTCCTACAATGAGCAGTTCTTC; CDR3: CASSLPSGSSYNEQFF
V: TRBV7-8; J: TRBJ2-2; size: NA; D: NA; DNA: TGTGCCAGCAGCTTGATGGGGGCAGGGTTCACCGGGGAGCTGTTTTTT; CDR3: CASSLMGAGFTGELFF
V: TRBV19; J: TRBJ2-2; size: NA; D: TRBD2; DNA: TGTGCCAGTGAACCCTGGGGGGGCACCGGGGAGCTGTTTTTT; CDR3: CASEPWGGTGELFF
V: TRBV5-1; J: TRBJ2-5; size: NA; D: NA; DNA: TGCGCCAGCAGCTTGGGGGGTAGGGAGACCCAGTACTTC; CDR3: CASSLGGRETQYF
V: TRBV10-3; J: TRBJ2-1; size: NA; D: NA; DNA: TGTGCCATCAGTGAGTCGCGGAATGAGCAGTTCTTC; CDR3: CAISESRNEQFF
V: TRBV5-4; J: TRBJ2-5; size: NA; D: TRBD2; DNA: TGTGCCAGCAGCTCCCGACTAGCGGGGTCCCAAGAGACCCAGTACTTC; CDR3: CASSSRLAGSQETQYF
V: TRBV6-1; J: TRBJ1-2; size: once; D: NA; DNA: TGTGCCAGCAGTGAACAAGGGACCGCTAACTATGGCTACACCTTC; CDR3: CASSEQGTANYGYTF
V: TRBV6-1; J: TRBJ2-1; size: NA; D: NA; DNA: TGTGCCAGCAAGGGCGGGTCCAATGAGCAGTTCTTC; CDR3: CASKGGSNEQFF